This T cell receptor beta chain originates from a study of CD8 T cells in Susac syndrome. High-throughput TCR beta sequencing covered peripheral CD8+ and CD4+ T cells. Random hexamers served to reverse transcribe roughly 0.5 to 1 ug RNA. The authors amplified TCR beta CDR3 across 54 Vbeta and 13 Jbeta using immunoSEQ multiplex PCR. Using its own MiXCR run on the immunoSEQ multiplex PCR reads, TCRdb lists one record per CDR3 protein. Of about 300,000 distinct CDR3 sequences in the sample, approximately 85% were seen once. Germline V CDR1 and CDR2: SGHTA, FQGNSA. V was cut by 2 bases and J by 4 bases, with 8 bases left in between. CDR3 size: 14 residues.

The sequence came from a human donor with multiple sclerosis. The sequenced material came from CD8+ T cells from PBMCs. The V gene is TRBV7-2, the J gene TRBJ2-2; D is ambiguous. The CDR3 region has the DNA TGTGCCAGCAGCTTAAAAAGGGTCACCGGGGAGCTGTTTTTT. Protein: CASSLKRVTGELFF. Based on the CDR3 plus reference TRBV7-2 and TRBJ2-2, the full variable domain is GAGVSQSPSNKVTEKGKDVELRCDPISGHTALYWYRQSLGQGLEFLIYFQGNSAPDKSGLPSDRFSAERTGGSVSTLTIQRTQQEDSAVYLCASSLKRVTGELFFGEGSRLTVL.